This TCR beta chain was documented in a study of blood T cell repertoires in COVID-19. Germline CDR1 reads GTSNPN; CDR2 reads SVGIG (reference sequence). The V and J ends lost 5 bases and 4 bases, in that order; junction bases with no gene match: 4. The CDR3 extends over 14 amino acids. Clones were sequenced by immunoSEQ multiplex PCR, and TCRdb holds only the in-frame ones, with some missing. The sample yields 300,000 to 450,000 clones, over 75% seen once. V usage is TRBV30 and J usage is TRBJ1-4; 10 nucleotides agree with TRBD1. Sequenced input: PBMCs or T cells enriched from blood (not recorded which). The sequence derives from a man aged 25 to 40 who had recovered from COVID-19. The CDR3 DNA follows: TGTGCCTGGGACAGGGGGCGTGATAATGAAAAACTGTTTTTT. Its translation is CAWDRGRDNEKLFF.